This entry concerns a single T cell receptor (beta chain). This record belongs to a study of blood T cell repertoires in COVID-19. The wider study: Italy, Spain and the United States were the sources of the convalescent and acute COVID-19 samples. The analysed material was cDNA or gDNA that came from T cells, B-cell-depleted T cells, or PBMCs.

Here immunoSEQ multiplex PCR was the method, and the copy in TCRdb shows in-frame clones only, minus some. This sample has about 200,000 clones, with 70% to 90% found just once. During active infection, Seattle patients enrolled and were then monitored through disease. Sequencing was done on a sample of peripheral blood. The clonotype comes from a woman aged 70 to 79 with COVID-19, enrolled during active disease.

The CDR3 region has the DNA TGTGCCAGCAGTTTAGGGGCGGGAGCTTTCTTT. This encodes CASSLGAGAFF. This chain connects TRBV12-3 or TRBV12-4 to TRBJ1-1; D is unresolved. This CDR3 comprises 11 residues. The ends were cut back, 1 base at V and 10 bases at J, with 7 bases in the middle.